A selection of T cell receptor beta chains follows, all from one sample in a study of Ad26.COV2.S vaccination and SARS-CoV-2 variants. Sequenced by immunoSEQ multiplex PCR; TCRdb stores in-frame clones only, minus some. This sample has about 350,000 clones, with 92% found just once. Sequencing used peripheral blood, obtained after recovery from COVID-19. The source is a human donor who had recovered from COVID-19. CDR3s include the opening cysteine and the closing phenylalanine or tryptophan. Expanded clones get a size class; other rows say once, few or many, or leave the size out.

j_call clone_size v_call cdr3_aa
TRBJ1-3 . TRBV7-8 CASSSWNRQASGNTIYF
TRBJ2-7 . TRBV6-6 CASSARTSGGSMAQYF
TRBJ2-2 . TRBV27 CASSLKTGGELFF
TRBJ1-2 . TRBV4-1 CASSQFSGQAGYTF
TRBJ2-5 . TRBV19 CASSIRGGEETQYF
TRBJ1-3 . TRBV25-1 CASSEWGNTIYF
TRBJ1-4 . TRBV4-1 CASSQDGAGGEKLFF
TRBJ2-7 . TRBV13 CASSSAGTSSYEQYF
TRBJ1-2 . TRBV6-6 CASRRRQGTFYGYTF
TRBJ2-7 . TRBV19 CASSNTAKSEQYF
TRBJ1-2 . TRBV10-1 CASSAGTNYGYTF
TRBJ1-5 once TRBV6-1 CASSEALSRGRKLSNQPQHF
TRBJ1-3 . TRBV9 CASSPGGTIYF
TRBJ2-3 . TRBV10-3 CAITSGGAVDTQYF
TRBJ2-5 . TRBV27 CASSLRGQLQETQYF
TRBJ2-7 . TRBV14 CASSRDRAGYEQYF
TRBJ1-2 . TRBV15 CATSRDNGYGYTF
TRBJ2-5 . TRBV9 CASSVDLFQETQYF
TRBJ1-6 few TRBV7-8 CASSLDFENSPLHF
TRBJ1-2 once TRBV6-5 CASSYDGWDYGYTF
TRBJ1-1 . TRBV9 CASSAAGVNTEAFF
TRBJ2-5 . TRBV7-9 CASRAGLAVQETQYF
TRBJ1-2 . TRBV18 CASSPKEQGTGYTF
TRBJ1-2 . TRBV11-2 CASSLEGSTWGGNYGYTF
TRBJ1-2 . TRBV27 CASSSPRTGRYGYTF
TRBJ2-7 . TRBV13 CASSLGPGTGDYEQYF
TRBJ2-5 . TRBV4-3 CASSQEAAQETQYF
TRBJ1-2 . TRBV11-2 CASSLDIGRGVGYTF
TRBJ1-1 . TRBV7-9 CASSSGVGGRTEAFF
TRBJ2-2 . TRBV5-1 CASSLEGGGPQGGELFF
TRBJ1-2 . TRBV11-2 CASSQTRVANYGYTF
TRBJ2-2 . TRBV21-1 CASPSHLQGGNTGELFF
TRBJ2-1 . TRBV9 CASSVGKGAGGHNEQFF
TRBJ1-3 . TRBV29-1 CSVVLGSSGNTIYF
TRBJ1-4 . TRBV11-2 CASSSGAGGKLFF
TRBJ2-1 . TRBV5-6 CASSHESAQYNEQFF
TRBJ1-4 . TRBV18 CASSSQRNEKLFF
TRBJ1-2 . TRBV19 CASSTPGQLYGYTF
TRBJ2-7 . TRBV12-3/TRBV12-4 CASREGSGLEQYF
TRBJ1-2 . TRBV29-1 CSVRGRDPLINYGYTF
TRBJ2-5 once TRBV9 CAGSVASGGASYQETQYF
TRBJ1-2 . TRBV29-1 CSVEDLQNYGYTF
TRBJ2-5 . TRBV9 CASSVEISGGPAETQYF
TRBJ2-3 . TRBV12-5 CASVPPPTGATDTQYF
TRBJ2-1 . TRBV20-1 CSASRENEQFF
TRBJ1-2 . TRBV12-3/TRBV12-4 CASQNFYGYTF
TRBJ1-1 once TRBV5-1 CASSLTGGNTEAFF
TRBJ2-3 once TRBV10-1 CASRGEAGPKEDTQYF
TRBJ1-4 . TRBV15 CATSKTYGRNEKLFF
TRBJ2-2 few TRBV24-1 CATSDLTGELFF
TRBJ2-7 . TRBV7-9 CATTQGLGEQYF
TRBJ1-3 . TRBV29-1 CSVPGSGNTIYF
TRBJ1-2 . TRBV4-1 CASSQFFNYGYTF
TRBJ1-1 . TRBV7-2 CASIKIRATEAFF
TRBJ1-5 few TRBV9 CASSGTGGGQPQHF